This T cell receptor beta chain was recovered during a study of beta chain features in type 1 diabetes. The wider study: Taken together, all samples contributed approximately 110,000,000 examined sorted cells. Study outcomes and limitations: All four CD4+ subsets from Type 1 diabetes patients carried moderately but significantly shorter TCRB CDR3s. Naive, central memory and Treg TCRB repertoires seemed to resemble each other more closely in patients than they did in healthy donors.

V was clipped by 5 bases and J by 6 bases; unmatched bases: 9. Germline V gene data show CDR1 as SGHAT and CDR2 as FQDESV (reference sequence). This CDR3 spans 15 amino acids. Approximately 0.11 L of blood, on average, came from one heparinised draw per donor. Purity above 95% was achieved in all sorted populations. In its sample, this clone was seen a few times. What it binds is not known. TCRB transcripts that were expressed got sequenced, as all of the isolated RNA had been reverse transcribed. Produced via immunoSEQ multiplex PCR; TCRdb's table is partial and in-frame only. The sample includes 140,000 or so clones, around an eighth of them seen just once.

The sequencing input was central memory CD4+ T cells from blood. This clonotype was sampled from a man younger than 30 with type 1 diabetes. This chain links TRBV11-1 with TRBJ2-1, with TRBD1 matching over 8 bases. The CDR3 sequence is CASSPPGTGSNEQFF. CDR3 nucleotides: TGTGCCAGCAGCCCACCCGGGACAGGCTCCAATGAGCAGTTCTTC.